This T cell receptor beta chain derives from a study of blood T cells in healthy people across ages (dated by TCRdb to 2014 to 2015). In terms of the full investigation: In model experiments, roughly one uniquely barcoded TCR beta cDNA molecule per two T cells was captured by template switching. To avoid experimental bias, donors of different ages were distributed randomly across sequencing lanes. Two additional independent replicas of 1 million unique cDNA reads from the same blood draw were analyzed for two donors (one aged 18 to 30 and one aged 80 or older). Four age groups were formed from the donors: young (average roughly 16 years), middle-aged (approximately 40), aged (about 68) and long-lived (more than 75). Using deep sequencing normalized with unique cDNA molecular identifiers, the study measured how TCR beta repertoire diversity changes with age. Results the study describes overall, beyond this receptor: Because the CMV infection status of the donors was unknown, age-related changes in expanded clonotypes may potentially have been confounded. Since profiling was done on bulk unsorted PBMCs, naive and antigen-experienced compartments could not be conclusively compared. Estimates of total diversity from one million sequenced T cells were regarded as lower bounds and underestimates. The percentage of naive T cells measured by flow cytometry correlated strongly with observed TCR beta diversity. As age increased, observed TCR beta diversity per million T cells dropped in a roughly linear way, and a significant reduction was already evident by age about 40. Compared with the aged group, the long-lived group had more naive CD4+ T cells, fewer expanded clones and increased TCR diversity, suggesting age selection.

At the junction V is shortened by 2 bases and J by 11 bases, with 16 bases in between. The germline V gene (reference sequence) supplies CDR1 MNHEY and CDR2 SMNVEV. The CDR3 runs 14 residues from the cysteine to the phenylalanine. This entry keeps only the CDR3 DNA: 42 bases, framed from base 1. As concerns this clonotype: Its antigen remains unidentified. The record has no base qualities; no much larger clone is one base away.

The donors were roughly 40 Caucasian individuals from Russia, aged 6 to 90 years, who were systemically healthy. Each donor gave around 9.8 milliliters of peripheral blood, collected into EDTA-treated Vacutainer tubes. Ficoll-Paque density-gradient centrifugation was used to isolate PBMCs, with at least 6.5 million per sample. Total RNA was extracted from PBMCs with Trizol reagent, with at least 6 micrograms obtained per sample. For every donor, flow cytometry on a PBMC aliquot measured the percentage of naive CD45RAhigh/CD27high T cells. Library construction relied on 5' RACE. TCRdb shows the sequencer as Illumina HiSeq 2500. A second about 7 to 11 cycle PCR used a sample-barcoded 5' primer and a J-beta primer mix. A template-switch 5' adaptor carrying 12 random nucleotides introduced a unique molecular identifier onto each TCR beta cDNA molecule. At least 2.5 million CDR3-containing paired-end reads were obtained from each sample. The Mint cDNA synthesis kit, primed by a TRBC-specific oligonucleotide, was used to synthesize first-strand cDNA from all RNA. Following uracil-DNA glycosylase treatment, all cDNA underwent a first 18-cycle PCR with the universal primers M1SS and BC2_uni_R. The source study handled its data this way. Each sample was normalized by randomly selecting 1 million high-quality reads, each carrying a distinct molecular identifier. Instead of being binned into consensus sequences, reads that shared molecular identifiers were thrown out. MiTCR, run with a Q25 quality threshold and the strictest error-elimination algorithm, handled CDR3 identification, clonotype clustering and error correction. Lower-bound total TCR beta diversity was estimated with a nonparametric unseen species model using Euler transformation. The public reads were run again by TCRdb, first through fastp at Q25 and then through MiXCR, and only productive beta chains were kept. Rows are unified per CDR3 protein, each entry keeping the most common DNA and genes. These V and J calls rely on TCRdb rather than the paper's analysis. The sample records 1.5 million to 2 million distinct CDR3 sequences, 25% to 30% of which are singletons. The ten largest account for roughly 8% of the sample.

Sequencing was done on a sample of blood. The receptor was derived from a woman in her thirties in good health. The chain joins TRBV27 to TRBJ1-5; TRBD1 is a weak D gene call, 6 bases matching. The CDR3 here reads CASSLGGGGGAQHF. The DNA reads as follows: TGTGCCAGCAGTTTAGGGGGGGGCGGAGGGGCCCAGCATTTT.